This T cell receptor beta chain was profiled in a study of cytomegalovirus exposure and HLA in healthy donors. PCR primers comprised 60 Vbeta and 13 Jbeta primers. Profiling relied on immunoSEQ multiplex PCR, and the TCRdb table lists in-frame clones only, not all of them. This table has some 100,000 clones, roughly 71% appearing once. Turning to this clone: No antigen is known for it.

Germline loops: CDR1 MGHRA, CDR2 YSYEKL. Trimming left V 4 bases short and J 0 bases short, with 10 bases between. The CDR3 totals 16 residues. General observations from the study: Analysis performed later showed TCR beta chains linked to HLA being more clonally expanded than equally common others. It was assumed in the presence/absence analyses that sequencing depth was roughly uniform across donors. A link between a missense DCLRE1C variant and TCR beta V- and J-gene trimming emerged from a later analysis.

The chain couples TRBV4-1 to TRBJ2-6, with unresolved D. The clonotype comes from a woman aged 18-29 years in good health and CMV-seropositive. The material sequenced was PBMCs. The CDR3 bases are TGCGCCAGCAGCCTTGGGCAGGACTCTGGGGCCAACGTCCTGACTTTC. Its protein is CASSLGQDSGANVLTF.